This T cell receptor (beta chain) was observed in a study of identical twins. Notes on the study in general: Cord blood beta clonotypes present at high abundance carried fewer insertions; no such pattern appeared in memory repertoires.

This CDR3 region has 14 residues. Germline CDR1 is SQVTM and CDR2 is ANQGSEA. V was pared by 7 bases and J by 2 bases, with 7 bases of the junction left unmatched. Each CDR3 protein is one row after TCRdb ran MiXCR on the 5' RACE reads. The sample records hundreds of thousands of distinct CDR3 sequences, about 12% being singletons. A word on this clonotype: Its matching antigen is unknown.

The same data also went into a second study, on yellow fever vaccine responses in identical twins.

The V and J genes are TRBV29-1 and TRBJ2-1, with TRBD2 matching 8 bases. The sequencing input was CD8+ T cells sorted from blood. The TCR originated in a woman aged 18 to 35 in good health. CDR3 loop: CSALLAGTYNEQFF. The CDR3 DNA reads TGCAGCGCCTTGTTAGCGGGAACCTACAATGAGCAGTTCTTC.